The 21 T cell receptor beta chains in this list originate from one sample, sequenced in a study of metastatic and nonmetastatic thyroid tumors (TCRdb year 2020). The library relied on PCR. Sequencing instrument: Illumina HiSeq 4000. In-frame beta chains were kept once TCRdb had trimmed the public reads at Q25 with fastp and called clones with MiXCR. The sample table records 30,000 to 40,000 clones; 20% to 25% of these occur just once. The top ten hold less than 4% of the sample. Before undergoing thyroid surgery, none of the patients had been given any kind of treatment. Sequencing input: tumor tissue. The receptors here all came from a male donor with papillary thyroid cancer or a benign thyroid nodule (not recorded which). Some clones in this sample may be carry-over from other donors' samples.

This clone was counted at least ten times. The V and J genes are TRBV2 and TRBJ1-5; D remains ambiguous. CDR3 length: 13 amino acids. V lost 3 bases to trimming and J lost 3 bases, with 6 bases between them. Germline CDR1 reads SNHLY; CDR2 reads FYNNEI. The CDR3 here is CASSEDHNQPQHF. DNA for the CDR3: TGTGCCAGCAGTGAGGATCACAATCAGCCCCAGCATTTT.

The rearrangement uses TRBV6-1 and TRBJ1-1; D is unclear. The CDR3 is 13 residues long. Trimming stripped 6 bases from V and 0 bases from J, with 8 bases between. The germline V gene has CDR1 MNHNS and CDR2 SASEGT. The CDR3 sequence: CASRESLNTEAFF. The CDR3 coding sequence is TGTGCCAGCAGGGAGTCATTGAACACTGAAGCTTTCTTT.

There are a few counts of this clone. A read error is possible here, since a much larger clone lies one base away. Distinct nucleotide sequences in the sample also encode this CDR3. V is TRBV5-6 and J is TRBJ2-5, with 7 bases fitting TRBD2. CDR3 length equals 14 residues. The germline V gene encodes CDR1 SGHDT and CDR2 YYEEEE. Trimming cost V 2 bases and J 2 bases; bases outside gene matches: 3. The CDR3 here is CASSFFSGQETQYF. The DNA for the CDR3 is TGTGCCAGCAGCTTTTTTAGCGGGCAAGAGACCCAGTACTTC. The full variable domain, its missing parts supplied by reference TRBV5-6 and TRBJ2-5, is DAGVTQSPTHLIKTRGQQVTLRCSPKSGHDTVSWYQQALGQGPQFIFQYYEEEERQRGNFPDRFSGHQFPNYSSELNVNALLLGDSALYLCASSFFSGQETQYFGPGTRLLVL.

With regard to this clone: Compared with germline, one end of the junction differs, possibly owing to a read error. The CDR3 reads CASSYTTNTGGLFF. The CDR3 DNA is TGTGCCAGTAGTTACACGACTAACACCGGGGGGCTGTTTTTT. The J gene is TRBJ2-2, the V gene TRBV19; possible D gene TRBD2, 6 bases. The CDR3 is made up of 14 amino acids. Germline V gene data show CDR1 as LNHDA and CDR2 as SQIVND (reference sequence).

This clone appeared a few times. The chain carries TRBV10-1 and TRBJ2-7, with 10 bases that match TRBD1. The CDR3 has 14 amino acids. CDR1 WNHNN and CDR2 SYGVQD come from the germline V gene (reference sequence). V lost 4 bases and J lost 2; bases outside the gene matches: 2. CDR3 bases: TGCGCCAGCAGTGTCGGGACAGGGGCCTACGAGCAGTACTTC. This encodes CASSVGTGAYEQYF.

This clone was found many times. The V and J genes are TRBV12-3 or TRBV12-4 and TRBJ2-2, with D perhaps matching TRBD2 (5 bases). This CDR3 spans 13 amino acids. V lost 5 bases, J lost 3 bases, and 7 bases lay in between. The DNA for the CDR3 is TGTGCCAGCAGTAACGGGGACACCGGGGAGCTGTTTTTT. It yields the protein CASSNGDTGELFF.

At least ten counts were recorded for this clone. This chain connects TRBV28 to TRBJ2-2; the D is unclear. The CDR3 contains 13 residues. Germline CDR1 MDHEN, CDR2 SYDVKM. Trimming stripped 2 bases from V and 7 bases from J, with 8 bases between. CDR3 residues: CASSLMGGGELFF. CDR3 nucleotides: TGTGCCAGCAGTTTAATGGGTGGCGGGGAGCTGTTTTTT.

This clone was detected many times. Other nucleotide sequences in the sample specify the same CDR3. The chain is built from TRBV15 and TRBJ2-3; D ambiguous. Germline V gene sequence: CDR1 LNHNV, CDR2 YYDKDF (reference sequence). The CDR3 covers 11 residues. V was cut by 2 bases and J by 6 bases, with 3 bases left in between. In nucleotides, the CDR3 is TGTGCCACCAGCAGACAGGATACGCAGTATTTT. Its protein is CATSRQDTQYF.

This clone was detected ten times or more. The V and J genes are TRBV18 and TRBJ2-1, with 11 bases aligning to TRBD1. Trimming removed 5 bases from V and 9 bases from J; junction bases left unmatched: 9. Germline CDR1 and CDR2: KGHSH and LQKENI. The CDR3 is made up of 15 amino acids. In nucleotides, the CDR3 is TGTGCCAGCTCAAAGGACAGGGGGCGCGACAGTGAGCAGTTCTTC. Translating gives CASSKDRGRDSEQFF.

In its sample, this clone ranks as medium-sized. This sequence joins TRBV6-1 and TRBJ1-2, with a weak D call TRBD1 (6 bases). The CDR3 consists of 13 residues. Germline-derived CDR1 and CDR2 are MNHNS and SASEGT. V dropped 3 bases and J dropped 8 bases, with 13 bases sitting between them. The CDR3 DNA reads as TGTGCCAGCAGTGATCAGGGGACTTTAGGCTACACCTTC. Its translation is CASSDQGTLGYTF.

This clone was seen many times. V usage is TRBV7-9 and J usage is TRBJ2-3; the D gene is possibly TRBD1 (6 bases). The germline CDR1 and CDR2 sequences are SEHNR and FQNEAQ (reference sequence). Trimming took 2 bases from V and 2 from J, leaving 11 bases between them. This CDR3 has 15 residues. CDR3 residues: CASSLQGRNTDTQYF. The CDR3 region has the DNA TGTGCCAGCAGCTTACAGGGGCGTAACACAGATACGCAGTATTTT.

Details on this clone: At one end, the junction sequence differs from germline, possibly due to a read error. V usage is TRBV11-2 and J usage is TRBJ2-1; 11 nucleotides match TRBD2. The germline V gene has CDR1 SGHAT and CDR2 FQNNGV. The CDR3 totals 15 residues. The CDR3 loop is CAGRKLAGVHNEQFF. The CDR3 DNA sequence: TGTGCCGGCAGGAAACTAGCGGGAGTCCACAATGAGCAGTTCTTT.

There are many counts of this clone. The DNA of the CDR3 is TGCAGTGTACCCGGACAGGGGACAGGAAACACCATATATTTT. As protein: CSVPGQGTGNTIYF. J is TRBJ1-3 and V is TRBV20-1, with 9 nucleotides matching TRBD1. This CDR3 has 14 residues. V lost 7 bases to trimming and J lost 4 bases; unmatched junction nucleotides: 8. CDR1 is DFQATT, CDR2 SNEGSKA, per germline (reference sequence).

J is TRBJ2-5 and V is TRBV2; TRBD2 matches 7 bases. CDR1 is SNHLY, CDR2 FYNNEI, per germline. With 6 bases clipped from V and 4 bases from J, the junction kept 5 bases outside the gene matches. The length of the CDR3 is 13 residues. Here the CDR3 reads CASSVGGPETQYF. CDR3 coding DNA: TGTGCCAGCAGCGTGGGAGGGCCAGAGACCCAGTACTTC.

This clone was seen ten or more times. The chain is built from TRBV29-1 and TRBJ2-7; 10 bases fit TRBD1. V lost 6 bases to trimming and J lost 9 bases; unmatched junction nucleotides: 5. The CDR3 totals 11 residues. Germline CDR1 is SQVTM and CDR2 is ANQGSEA. The CDR3 protein is CSVGDRGWQYF. The CDR3 DNA reads as TGCAGCGTCGGGGACAGGGGTTGGCAGTACTTC.

As regards this clone: At one boundary the junction diverges from the germline segment, which might be a read error. This chain uses TRBV20-1 with TRBJ2-2; D might be TRBD2 (6 bases). The CDR3 contains 12 residues. The V gene's germline CDR1 is DFQATT and CDR2 SNEGSKA (reference sequence). CDR3 coding DNA: TGCAGTGCTTATGGGGGTGCCGGGGGGCTGTTTTTT. Translated: CSAYGGAGGLFF.

The table lists this clone with many counts. The V call is TRBV6-1, the J call TRBJ1-2; D gene unclear. CDR3 length: 12 amino acids. The V and J ends lost 7 bases and 1 base respectively, with 7 bases between them. Germline-derived CDR1 and CDR2 are MNHNS and SASEGT. The CDR3: CASKKGNYGYTF. CDR3 coding DNA: TGTGCCAGCAAAAAGGGTAACTATGGCTACACCTTC.

The genes are TRBV4-3 and TRBJ2-3; 14 bases are shared with TRBD2. This CDR3 is built from 17 residues. With V trimmed by 1 base and J by 5 bases, 5 bases remained unmatched. Germline V gives CDR1 LGHNA, CDR2 YSLEER. The CDR3 loop is CASSQVGTSGSIDTQYF. In nucleotides, the CDR3 is TGCGCCAGCAGCCAAGTTGGGACTAGCGGGAGTATAGATACGCAGTATTTT.

This chain joins TRBV6-2 or TRBV6-3 and TRBJ2-7, with TRBD2 as a possible D gene (5 bases). The CDR3 is 13 residues long. Trimming removed 4 bases from V and 0 bases from J, with 7 bases in between. CDR1 is MNHEY and CDR2 is SVGEGT in the germline V gene. CDR3 region: CASSFGGSYEQYF. CDR3 DNA sequence: TGTGCCAGCAGTTTTGGAGGCTCCTACGAGCAGTACTTC.

The CDR3 nucleotides read TGTGCCAGCAGTACAGGGGGAGACACCATATATTTT. It yields the protein CASSTGGDTIYF. The chain is built from TRBV28 and TRBJ1-3; 8 nucleotides match TRBD1. There are 12 residues in the CDR3. J lost 8 bases, V lost 5 bases, and 2 bases had no gene match. Germline V CDR1 and CDR2: MDHEN, SYDVKM.

This clone has just a few counts. In nucleotides, the CDR3 is TGTGCCAGCAGTGACTCGGAGGCTCCGCCGGGTGGCTACACCTTC. It encodes CASSDSEAPPGGYTF. This chain uses TRBV6-4 with TRBJ1-2; D is uncertain. The CDR3 contains 15 residues. Trimming cost V 0 bases and J 7 bases, with 15 bases left between them. Per germline, CDR1 MRHNA and CDR2 SNTAGT.